The present T cell receptor (beta chain) was sequenced within a study of T cell repertoires and leukemia-associated antigens. Across the study: Effective reads per sample ranged from about 3 to 5.0 million.

This CDR3 is 17 amino acids long. V shed 0 bases, J shed 6 bases, and the junction held 6 bases outside the gene matches. CDR1 SGHRS and CDR2 YFSETQ come from the germline V gene. Overall study results and limits: No significant group difference appeared in Vbeta, Jbeta or VDJ counts. No direct test of specificity or function was done for expanded clones.

As regards this clonotype: As yet, its antigen is unknown.

One entry per CDR3 protein results from TCRdb running MiXCR on the 5' RACE reads. Here the sample spans 9,800 or so distinct CDR3 sequences, 40% to 55% being singletons. The chain recombines TRBV5-1 with TRBJ2-1, with 13 bases aligning to TRBD2. The receptor was isolated from a female donor in good health. The sequencing sample was made of CD3+ T cells sorted from blood and cultured. The CDR3 here is CASSLVTSGRAINEQFF. The CDR3 nucleotides read TGCGCCAGCAGCTTGGTAACTAGCGGGAGGGCCATCAATGAGCAGTTCTTC.